The T cell receptor beta chain under discussion was sequenced for a study of blood T cell repertoires in COVID-19. Enrollment of patients from Seattle took place during active infection, with longitudinal follow-up. How the authors handled the data: Amplification of reference gene primers provided the estimated nucleated cell counts. Here immunoSEQ multiplex PCR was the method, and the copy in TCRdb shows in-frame clones only, minus some. Clonal size and the V and J genes are those of that table, whereas D and trimming came from the DNA. Of about 500,000 clones detected, roughly nine tenths appear once; the ten largest clones hold 0.75% to 0.9%. CDR1 and CDR2 (germline): MGHDK, SYGVNS. J lost 5 bases, V lost 9 bases, and 8 bases had no gene match. The CDR3 consists of 13 residues.

The source of this sequence is a young man with COVID-19, enrolled during active disease. Source material: peripheral blood. The rearrangement joins TRBV25-1 to TRBJ1-1, with 8 positions matching TRBD1. CDR3 DNA sequence: TGTGCCAGGCTACAGGGGGGAAAGACTGAAGCTTTCTTT. The encoded protein is CARLQGGKTEAFF.